This T cell receptor beta chain was recorded in a study of T cell responses to AZD1222 COVID-19 vaccine. The wider study: Pooling covered second doses at about 4 or about 12 weeks. Study-level results: Seropositive at baseline were only a handful of AZD1222 recipients. The sample set comprised mostly white British donors with more females, and clonal diversity was possibly underestimated. In the spike-specific TCR repertoire, nearly half reportedly target unmutated variant regions.

Sequenced by immunoSEQ multiplex PCR; TCRdb stores in-frame clones only, minus some. The sample has about 150,000 clones; 85% to 95% are singletons. Regarding this clone: Its target is not known.

This receptor was identified in an adult in good health. The sequenced sample was peripheral blood, obtained on day 0 of AZD1222 vaccination.

The CDR3 sequence: CASSSQGWEQFF. The CDR3 DNA follows: TGTGCCAGCAGTTCACAGGGGTGGGAGCAGTTCTTC. The chain carries TRBV6-2 or TRBV6-3 and TRBJ2-1; 7 positions match TRBD1. CDR1 is MNHEY, CDR2 SVGEGT, per germline. This CDR3 comprises 12 residues. J gave up 10 bases and V 4 bases, and 4 bases lay outside the gene matches.